Each of the 9 T cell receptor beta chains below was sequenced from the same sample in a study of technical replicates of blood from several donors listed by TCRdb under 2017. Libraries were made using the immunoSEQ multiplex PCR assay. Sourced from immuneACCESS, this table was stored by TCRdb with only in-frame sequences that have V and J called. A share of the clones is absent; for the studies checked, an unresolved V gene accounts for under half, and the remainder has no known explanation. The sample yields about 70,000 clones; almost 99% were counted once. The ten biggest clones cover approximately 0.2% of the sample. Material for sequencing was T cells isolated from PBMCs. These receptors were taken from a human donor in good health.

The CDR3 loop reads CASSPVDWSGANVLTF. CDR3 sequence (DNA): TGTGCCAGCAGTCCGGTCGATTGGTCTGGGGCCAACGTCCTGACTTTC. The chain recombines TRBV6-6 with TRBJ2-6; D is unclear. The CDR3 runs 16 residues. CDR1 MNHNY and CDR2 SVGAGI come from the germline V gene (reference sequence). Trimming removed 5 bases at V and 1 base at J, with 12 bases between.

The chain links TRBV9 to TRBJ1-3, with D hard to call. V shed 0 bases and J shed 0 bases, with 10 bases lying between them. This CDR3 contains 16 residues. Germline values: CDR1 SGDLS, CDR2 YYNGEE. CDR3 in DNA: TGTGCCAGCAGCGTAGGGGGAGTGCTCTCTGGAAACACCATATATTTT. It codes for CASSVGGVLSGNTIYF.

The rearrangement joins TRBV12-5 to TRBJ2-1; 9 bases match TRBD2. The CDR3 runs to 16 residues. Per the germline V gene, CDR1 is LGHNT and CDR2 is FRNRAP. The junction had 11 bases not matched to a gene; V was cut back by 6 bases and J by 5 bases. The CDR3 region has the DNA TGTGCTAGTGGCCCCTGGGCGGGAGGGTTTAACAATGAGCAGTTCTTC. It encodes CASGPWAGGFNNEQFF.

This sequence joins TRBV6-5 and TRBJ2-7; D is perhaps TRBD1 (7 bases). Germline V gives CDR1 MNHEY, CDR2 SVGAGI. The CDR3 covers 15 residues. Trimming shortened V by 0 bases and J by 7 bases, and 16 bases separated the two germline ends. CDR3 DNA sequence: TGTGCCAGCAGTTACTCGGGCAGGGGGGTTCGGGAGCAGTACTTC. It translates to CASSYSGRGVREQYF.

The chain recombines TRBV7-2 with TRBJ2-7; 14 bases map to TRBD2. The trim removed 2 bases at V and 3 bases at J, leaving 6 bases unmatched. The length of the CDR3 is 17 residues. Germline CDR1 SGHTA, CDR2 FQGNSA. Written as DNA, the CDR3 is TGTGCCAGCAGCTTACGGGGACTAGCGGGAGTGGACTACGAGCAGTACTTC. This encodes CASSLRGLAGVDYEQYF.

The rearrangement joins TRBV5-6 to TRBJ1-4, with 10 bases that match TRBD1. V shed 3 bases, J shed 8 bases, and the junction held 4 bases outside the gene matches. This CDR3 has 14 residues. The germline V gene has CDR1 SGHDT and CDR2 YYEEEE. The CDR3 DNA reads as TGTGCCAGCAGCTACAAGACAGGGGGCGAAAAACTGTTTTTT. It codes for CASSYKTGGEKLFF.

The J gene is TRBJ1-1, the V gene TRBV19; 8 bases align to TRBD1. Trimming at V came to 7 bases and at J to 3 bases, leaving 7 bases not matched to a gene. There are 14 residues in the CDR3. The germline V gene has CDR1 LNHDA and CDR2 SQIVND (reference sequence). CDR3 nucleotides: TGTGCCAGTATGACAGGGGCCGCATACACTGAAGCTTTCTTT. Its protein is CASMTGAAYTEAFF.

The V call is TRBV20-1, the J call TRBJ2-3; D might be TRBD2 (6 bases). Looked up from germline, CDR1 is DFQATT and CDR2 is SNEGSKA (reference sequence). V was trimmed by 5 bases and J by 4 bases, leaving 7 bases between them. CDR3 length equals 11 residues. CDR3 sequence: CSAGTADTQYF. The CDR3 bases are TGCAGTGCTGGGACTGCAGATACGCAGTATTTT.

V and J are TRBV27 and TRBJ1-1, with D perhaps TRBD1 (5 bases). The CDR3 contains 14 residues. V shed 2 bases and J shed 0 bases, with 7 bases lying between them. Germline CDR1 reads MNHEY; CDR2 reads SMNVEV (reference sequence). CDR3: CASSLPGLNTEAFF. In DNA, the CDR3 is TGTGCCAGCAGTTTACCAGGGTTGAACACTGAAGCTTTCTTT.